Following are 25 T cell receptor beta chains from one sample sequenced in a study of blood T cell repertoires in COVID-19. This table comes from immunoSEQ multiplex PCR, and its TCRdb copy is limited to in-frame clones, with some not included. The data show 130,000 to 150,000 clones, with roughly 80% seen just once and approximately 10% held by the top ten. Sequences were obtained from PBMCs or T cells enriched from blood (not recorded which). These receptors originate from a man aged 50 to 59 who had recovered from COVID-19.

The chain has TRBV18 and TRBJ1-4; D gene uncertain. The V gene's germline CDR1 is KGHSH and CDR2 LQKENI. Between the trimmed V and J ends, which lost 5 bases and 12 bases, there was a span of 19 bases. The CDR3 is 14 amino acids. The CDR3 reads CASSSRSGDGELFF. The CDR3 DNA follows: TGTGCCAGCTCATCTCGATCCGGAGACGGGGAACTGTTTTTT.

V is TRBV28 and J is TRBJ2-7, with 11 bases lining up with TRBD1. V shed 3 bases and J 1 base; nucleotides not matched to a gene: 2. Germline V CDR1 and CDR2: MDHEN, SYDVKM. The CDR3 consists of 15 residues. CDR3 amino acids: CASSLDRGLSYEQYF. The CDR3 coding sequence is TGTGCCAGCAGTTTGGACAGGGGGCTGTCCTACGAGCAGTACTTC.

CDR3 region: CARRGPNEKLFF. The CDR3 DNA reads TGTGCCCGGCGGGGCCCTAATGAAAAACTGTTTTTT. The chain carries TRBV30 and TRBJ1-4, with D tentatively TRBD1 (5 bases). V lost 8 bases, J lost 3 bases, and 10 bases lay in between. Germline CDR1 is GTSNPN and CDR2 is SVGIG (reference sequence). The length of the CDR3 is 12 residues.

The chain carries TRBV28 and TRBJ1-3; D is uncertain. Germline values: CDR1 MDHEN, CDR2 SYDVKM. CDR3 length: 13 amino acids. Trimming pared 8 bases from V and 0 bases from J, leaving 8 bases between. CDR3 in DNA: TGTGCCAGCGGAACTAGCTCTGGAAACACCATATATTTT. Residues: CASGTSSGNTIYF.

The rearrangement links TRBV3-1 (or the pseudogene TRBV3-2) to TRBJ1-6; no definite D call. The V and J ends lost 0 bases and 6 bases respectively, with 12 bases between them. The CDR3 contains 16 residues. Germline values: CDR1 LGHDT, CDR2 YNNKEL (reference sequence). The CDR3 loop reads CASSQDPPGSNSPLHF. As DNA, the CDR3 is TGTGCCAGCAGCCAAGATCCGCCGGGATCTAATTCACCCCTCCACTTT.

This clone occurred once. CDR3 in amino acids: CASSPWTGTDNEQFF. CDR3 sequence (DNA): TGTGCCAGCAGTCCGTGGACAGGAACTGACAATGAGCAGTTCTTC. The V and J genes are TRBV27 and TRBJ2-1; 7 bases are shared with TRBD1. CDR1 is MNHEY, CDR2 SMNVEV, per germline (reference sequence). The CDR3 is 15 amino acids. J gave up 5 bases and V 5 bases, and 9 bases lay outside the gene matches.

The chain combines TRBV7-2 with TRBJ2-2, with 9 bases aligning to TRBD2. Germline trimming cut 5 bases from V and 10 bases from J; bases unmatched to any gene: 8. The CDR3 runs to 14 residues. Germline V gene sequence: CDR1 SGHTA, CDR2 FQGNSA. The CDR3 nucleotides are TGTGCCAGCAGCCCACGGACTAGCGCGGTGGAGCTGTTTTTT. As protein: CASSPRTSAVELFF.

The chain carries TRBV29-1 and TRBJ2-3; 8 bases align to TRBD1. The V gene's germline CDR1 is SQVTM and CDR2 ANQGSEA. The CDR3 spans 14 residues. J was trimmed by 6 bases and V by 2 bases; bases with no gene match: 7. The CDR3 region is CSVELSGGLDTQYF. Here the CDR3 DNA reads TGCAGCGTTGAATTATCAGGGGGCTTGGATACGCAGTATTTT.

The rearrangement uses TRBV2 and TRBJ1-3, with 9 bases that match TRBD1. Germline V lookup: CDR1 SNHLY, CDR2 FYNNEI. After removal of 5 bases from V and 2 bases from J, the junction contained 4 bases not matched to a gene. There are 15 residues in the CDR3. The CDR3 nucleotides are TGTGCCAGCAGTCCGGGACAGGGCCCTGGAAACACCATATATTTT. Encoded protein: CASSPGQGPGNTIYF.

This rearrangement joins TRBV5-4 to TRBJ2-7, with no clear D. Trimming cost V 3 bases and J 0 bases, with 10 bases left between them. Germline V CDR1 and CDR2: SGHNT, YYREEE (reference sequence). The length of the CDR3 is 14 residues. The CDR3 loop reads CASSSGPLSYEQYF. The CDR3 DNA is TGTGCCAGCAGCTCAGGCCCCCTCTCCTACGAGCAGTACTTC.

The rearrangement links TRBV6-5 to TRBJ2-7; D is perhaps TRBD1 (5 bases). Germline V gives CDR1 MNHEY, CDR2 SVGAGI. Trimming pared 4 bases from V and 1 base from J, leaving 17 bases between. The length of the CDR3 is 16 residues. The chain's CDR3 is CASSLVAGSFSYEQYF. In DNA, the CDR3 is TGTGCCAGCAGTTTGGTGGCAGGGTCTTTTTCCTACGAGCAGTACTTC.

The chain employs TRBV7-8 and TRBJ2-1, with D possibly matching TRBD2 (6 bases). CDR1 SGHVS and CDR2 FQNEAQ come from the germline V gene. There are 16 residues in the CDR3. V shed 5 bases and J shed 1 base, with 15 bases lying between them. The CDR3 protein is CASSGLWAGSYNEQFF. The DNA for the CDR3 is TGTGCCAGCAGCGGCCTCTGGGCGGGGTCCTACAATGAGCAGTTCTTC.

This clone was detected once. V and J are TRBV5-4 and TRBJ2-3; 13 bases are shared with TRBD2. The germline gives CDR1 SGHNT, CDR2 YYREEE (reference sequence). V gave up 3 bases and J gave up 1 base; unmatched junction bases: 5. The CDR3 contains 17 residues. The CDR3 DNA follows: TGTGCCAGCAGCTCCTCCGGACTAGCGGGAGGCACAGATACGCAGTATTTT. This sequence encodes CASSSSGLAGGTDTQYF.

The chain couples TRBV6-5 to TRBJ1-5; D perhaps matches TRBD1 (6 bases). The CDR3 has 15 amino acids. V lost 7 bases to trimming and J lost 2 bases, with 15 bases between them. The germline V gene has CDR1 MNHEY and CDR2 SVGAGI. The CDR3: CASTSTGIGNQPQHF. The DNA for the CDR3 is TGTGCCAGCACCAGCACAGGGATCGGCAATCAGCCCCAGCATTTT.

The genes are TRBV7-3 and TRBJ1-2, with 9 bases matching TRBD1. Germline CDR1 reads SGHTA; CDR2 reads FQGTGA. The CDR3 length is 14 residues. V shed 5 bases and J 8 bases; nucleotides not matched to a gene: 9. CDR3 residues: CASSTGDRARGYTF. Written as DNA, the CDR3 is TGTGCCAGCAGCACTGGGGACAGGGCACGGGGCTACACCTTC.

This sequence joins TRBV4-3 and TRBJ1-5; 12 positions agree with TRBD1. The CDR3 is 15 amino acids. V dropped 4 bases and J dropped 6; count of bases not matched to a gene: 4. The germline CDR1 and CDR2 sequences are LGHNA and YSLEER. CDR3 DNA sequence: TGCGCCAGCAGCCCGGGACAGGGGGCGGGTCAGCCCCAGCATTTT. This codes for CASSPGQGAGQPQHF.

This sequence joins TRBV6-5 and TRBJ2-5; TRBD1 aligns across 7 bases. Germline-derived CDR1 and CDR2 are MNHEY and SVGAGI. After removal of 7 bases from V and 4 bases from J, the junction contained 3 bases not matched to a gene. The CDR3 length is 12 residues. CDR3 DNA sequence: TGTGCCAGCAAACAGGGGAGAGAGACCCAGTACTTC. Amino acids: CASKQGRETQYF.

This clone was detected only once. This chain uses TRBV5-1 with TRBJ2-3; TRBD1 matches at 7 bases. The CDR3 contains 14 residues. J was trimmed by 6 bases and V by 4 bases; bases with no gene match: 8. Germline CDR1 reads SGHRS; CDR2 reads YFSETQ. As DNA, the CDR3 is TGCGCCAGCAGCGGGGGACAGAGGCCCGATACGCAGTATTTT. Protein sequence: CASSGGQRPDTQYF. Combining the CDR3 with reference TRBV5-1 and TRBJ2-3 gives the whole variable domain KAGVTQTPRYLIKTRGQQVTLSCSPISGHRSVSWYQQTPGQGLQFLFEYFSETQRNKGNFPGRFSGRQFSNSRSEMNVSTLELGDSALYLCASSGGQRPDTQYFGPGTRLTVL.

The chain is built from TRBV7-9 and TRBJ2-3; possibly TRBD1 for D (6 bases). The CDR3 contains 17 residues. The ends were cut back, 5 bases at V and 0 bases at J, with 18 bases in the middle. Germline V lookup: CDR1 SEHNR, CDR2 FQNEAQ (reference sequence). In DNA form, the CDR3 reads TGTGCCAGCAGCCGATACAGGGCCCCACTTAGCACAGATACGCAGTATTTT. It yields the protein CASSRYRAPLSTDTQYF.

This clone was observed once. This chain joins TRBV5-6 and TRBJ2-7; the match to TRBD1 covers 7 bases. The CDR3 spans 13 residues. Germline CDR1 SGHDT, CDR2 YYEEEE. Germline trimming cut 3 bases from V and 7 bases from J; bases unmatched to any gene: 7. As DNA, the CDR3 is TGTGCCAGCAGCTCAGGACAGGCTAGGGAGCAGTACTTC. This translates into CASSSGQAREQYF.

This chain joins TRBV14 and TRBJ1-1; weak D call: TRBD1 (5 bases). Trimming took 3 bases from V and 5 from J, leaving 7 bases between them. Germline CDR1 and CDR2: SGHDN and FVKESK. CDR3 length: 12 residues. For the CDR3, the DNA is TGTGCCAGCAGCCATAGGGGTACTGAAGCTTTCTTT. Protein product: CASSHRGTEAFF.

The V gene is TRBV10-3, the J gene TRBJ2-7, with TRBD1 identical over 7 bases. The V gene end was trimmed by 4 bases and the J gene end by 4 bases; junction bases not matched to a gene: 7. Germline V gene data show CDR1 as ENHRY and CDR2 as SYGVKD. There are 14 residues in the CDR3. Here the CDR3 DNA reads TGTGCCATCAGTGTAACAGTGGACAGGTACGAGCAGTACTTC. Translation: CAISVTVDRYEQYF.

J is TRBJ2-5 and V is TRBV5-1; 8 bases match TRBD1. V gave up 4 bases and J gave up 1 base; unmatched junction bases: 3. The germline CDR1 and CDR2 sequences are SGHRS and YFSETQ. The CDR3 is made up of 14 amino acids. This CDR3 reads CASSTGTGQETQYF. CDR3 nucleotide sequence: TGCGCCAGCAGCACCGGGACAGGCCAAGAGACCCAGTACTTC. Looking up the rest from reference TRBV5-1 and TRBJ2-5 gives the full variable domain: KAGVTQTPRYLIKTRGQQVTLSCSPISGHRSVSWYQQTPGQGLQFLFEYFSETQRNKGNFPGRFSGRQFSNSRSEMNVSTLELGDSALYLCASSTGTGQETQYFGPGTRLLVL.

V usage is TRBV27 and J usage is TRBJ1-4; 7 nucleotides align to TRBD1. Germline CDR1 and CDR2: MNHEY and SMNVEV (reference sequence). V trimming: 4 bases; J trimming: 7 bases; junction bases outside the gene matches: 3. The CDR3 runs 13 residues. CDR3 protein: CASSSTGVEKLFF. The CDR3 coding sequence is TGTGCCAGCAGTTCAACAGGGGTTGAAAAACTGTTTTTT.

The chain is built from TRBV2 and TRBJ1-6, with no clear D. The CDR3 covers 12 residues. V was cut by 2 bases and J by 13 bases, with 9 bases left in between. Germline V gene sequence: CDR1 SNHLY, CDR2 FYNNEI. In nucleotides, the CDR3 is TGTGCCAGCAGTGAATTTCAGGTTCCCCTCCACTTT. Translation: CASSEFQVPLHF.